This T cell receptor (beta chain) derives from a study of blood T cell repertoires in COVID-19. About the study: PBMCs, B-cell-depleted T cells, or T cells provided the cDNA or gDNA that made up the material.

The CDR3 length is 14 residues. The V gene's germline CDR1 is MNHNY and CDR2 SVGAGI (reference sequence). V dropped 6 bases and J dropped 2; count of bases not matched to a gene: 5. The repertoire was sequenced with immunoSEQ multiplex PCR; TCRdb's copy has only in-frame clones and lacks some. Of under 150,000 clones in the sample, 84% were seen once. Specimen: PBMCs or T cells enriched from blood (not recorded which). V is TRBV6-6 and J is TRBJ2-3; TRBD2 agrees at 7 bases. The receptor was derived from a woman between 45 and 60 years old who had been exposed to COVID-19. In DNA form, the CDR3 reads TGTGCCAGCAGCCTGGGGGGGAACACAGATACGCAGTATTTT. This gives the protein CASSLGGNTDTQYF.